Listed below are T cell receptor beta chains from one sample, sequenced in a study of identical twins. Each CDR3 protein is one row after TCRdb ran MiXCR on the 5' RACE reads. The sample contains approximately 350,000 distinct CDR3 sequences, 9% to 15% of which appear only once. The data also belong to a second study, concerning yellow fever vaccine responses in identical twins.

The sample comprised CD8+ T cells sorted from blood. All receptors derive from a woman aged 18-29 years in good health. Both conserved end residues are part of each CDR3. Each record gives: clone size, V gene, J gene, D gene, CDR3 protein, CDR3 DNA. D genes are given only for firm matches. Size values are once, few and many counts, or a class for expanded clones, and some rows have none.

-	TRBV24-1	TRBJ2-3	-	CATSDMAETQYF	TGTGCCACCAGTGACATGGCAGAGACGCAGTATTTT
few	TRBV6-5	TRBJ2-3	-	CASSYSGGVFSTDTQYF	TGTGCCAGCAGTTACTCGGGCGGGGTTTTTAGCACAGATACGCAGTATTTT
many	TRBV12-3/TRBV12-4	TRBJ1-1	-	CASTLGAMNTEAFF	TGTGCCAGCACCCTCGGTGCCATGAACACTGAAGCTTTCTTT
-	TRBV4-1	TRBJ2-3	-	CASSQDDPWGGTDTQYF	TGCGCCAGCAGCCAAGACGACCCTTGGGGGGGCACAGATACGCAGTATTTT
few	TRBV4-2	TRBJ1-4	TRBD1	CASSPPGQGGEKLFF	TGTGCCAGCAGCCCCCCGGGACAGGGTGGTGAAAAACTGTTTTTT
-	TRBV4-1	TRBJ2-2	TRBD2	CASSQSTSGGSNTGELFF	TGCGCCAGCAGCCAAAGCACTAGCGGGGGGTCGAACACCGGGGAGCTGTTTTTT
-	TRBV19	TRBJ2-7	TRBD2	CASSPSGKGNYEQYF	TGTGCCAGTAGTCCTAGCGGGAAGGGTAACTACGAGCAGTACTTC
-	TRBV5-1	TRBJ2-3	TRBD2	CANSSGQASGSTDTQYF	TGCGCCAACAGCTCGGGTCAGGCTAGCGGATCCACAGATACGCAGTATTTT
few	TRBV7-6	TRBJ2-3	-	CASSLAVSSTDTQYF	TGTGCCAGCAGCTTAGCGGTCTCTAGCACAGATACGCAGTATTTT
few	TRBV14	TRBJ2-7	-	CASSQDPGWYEQYF	TGTGCCAGCAGCCAAGATCCTGGGTGGTACGAGCAGTACTTC
many	TRBV10-3	TRBJ2-7	TRBD1	CAISDQDRGDEQYF	TGTGCCATCAGTGATCAAGACAGGGGGGACGAGCAGTACTTC
many	TRBV7-9	TRBJ1-1	-	CASSLGDSTEAFF	TGTGCCAGCAGCTTAGGCGACAGCACTGAAGCTTTCTTT
-	TRBV3-1	TRBJ2-1	TRBD2	CASSQDRGSGTNEQFF	TGTGCCAGCAGCCAAGATCGGGGAAGCGGGACCAATGAGCAGTTCTTC
-	TRBV27	TRBJ2-7	-	CASSERGRGYEQYF	TGTGCCAGCAGTGAAAGGGGAAGAGGCTACGAGCAGTACTTC
many	TRBV12-3/TRBV12-4	TRBJ2-3	TRBD2	CASRGAGQTSTDTQYF	TGTGCCAGCAGGGGAGCGGGGCAAACTAGCACAGATACGCAGTATTTT
few	TRBV12-3/TRBV12-4	TRBJ2-1	-	CASSPWARGRHEQFF	TGTGCCAGCAGTCCGTGGGCGCGAGGGCGCCATGAGCAGTTCTTC
few	TRBV11-2	TRBJ2-2	-	CASSPGVGSSAPNTGELFF	TGTGCCAGCAGCCCAGGGGTAGGCTCCTCCGCTCCGAACACCGGGGAGCTGTTTTTT
-	TRBV20-1	TRBJ1-6	-	CSAKGPDSPLHF	TGCAGTGCTAAGGGACCGGATTCACCCCTCCACTTT
few	TRBV5-1	TRBJ2-7	-	CASSSLDRGSSYEQYF	TGCGCCAGCAGCTCCCTTGATCGGGGCAGCTCCTACGAGCAGTACTTC
many	TRBV29-1	TRBJ2-6	-	CSVETGYSGANVLTF	TGCAGCGTCGAAACAGGGTACTCTGGGGCCAACGTCCTGACTTTC
few	TRBV24-1	TRBJ2-7	-	CATGTVSNEQYF	TGTGCCACCGGGACCGTAAGTAACGAGCAGTACTTC
-	TRBV12-3/TRBV12-4	TRBJ2-2	TRBD2	CASTIAGGLQRDTGELFF	TGTGCCAGCACCATAGCGGGAGGACTTCAAAGGGACACCGGGGAGCTGTTTTTT
many	TRBV5-1	TRBJ1-2	-	CASSLEQNNYGYTF	TGCGCCAGCAGCTTGGAACAGAATAACTATGGCTACACCTTC
-	TRBV7-9	TRBJ2-2	-	CASSLALGSNTGELFF	TGTGCCAGCAGCTTAGCGCTAGGGTCGAACACCGGGGAGCTGTTTTTT
-	TRBV7-9	TRBJ2-5	-	CASSLVPPKETQYF	TGTGCCAGCAGCTTAGTCCCGCCCAAAGAGACCCAGTACTTC
-	TRBV13	TRBJ2-1	TRBD2	CASSHLAPIGLAEAYNEQFF	TGTGCCAGCAGCCACCTGGCCCCAATAGGACTAGCGGAGGCCTACAATGAGCAGTTCTTC
-	TRBV5-1	TRBJ2-1	TRBD2	CASSPEREGGNEQFF	TGCGCCAGCAGTCCCGAGCGGGAGGGAGGCAATGAGCAGTTCTTC
few	TRBV7-3	TRBJ2-3	TRBD2	CASSPGLAGDGYTQYF	TGTGCCAGCAGCCCAGGACTAGCGGGAGACGGTTATACGCAGTATTTT
few	TRBV27	TRBJ2-7	-	CASSTNYEQYF	TGTGCCAGCAGCACCAACTACGAGCAGTACTTC
-	TRBV4-2	TRBJ2-3	TRBD2	CASSLWTSGGHTDTQYF	TGTGCCAGCAGCCTTTGGACTAGCGGGGGCCACACAGATACGCAGTATTTT
-	TRBV12-3/TRBV12-4	TRBJ1-1	-	CASSFFGRGVMNTEAFF	TGTGCCAGCAGTTTTTTCGGCAGGGGCGTCATGAACACTGAAGCTTTCTTT
-	TRBV25-1	TRBJ2-2	TRBD2	CASSGTSGKRNTGELFF	TGTGCCAGCAGTGGGACTAGCGGGAAGAGGAACACCGGGGAGCTGTTTTTT
few	TRBV9	TRBJ2-1	-	CASSVEGDGAYNEQFF	TGTGCCAGCAGCGTAGAGGGTGATGGGGCTTACAATGAGCAGTTCTTC
few	TRBV2	TRBJ2-1	-	CASREFGGTSYNEQFF	TGTGCCAGCAGGGAGTTCGGCGGGACCTCCTACAATGAGCAGTTCTTC
-	TRBV15	TRBJ2-1	-	CATSTTGLGQFF	TGTGCCACCAGCACAACAGGCCTAGGGCAGTTCTTC
few	TRBV7-9	TRBJ2-7	-	CASSLAPSAPAYEQYF	TGTGCCAGCAGCTTAGCCCCCTCAGCGCCCGCCTACGAGCAGTACTTC
many	TRBV6-5	TRBJ1-2	-	CASSHNYGYTF	TGTGCCAGCAGTCATAACTATGGCTACACCTTC
few	TRBV15	TRBJ2-1	-	CATSRDRGGAESYNEQFF	TGTGCCACCAGCAGAGATCGAGGCGGCGCTGAATCCTACAATGAGCAGTTCTTC
-	TRBV7-9	TRBJ1-5	-	CASSSTEAGNQPQHF	TGTGCCAGCAGCTCCACAGAAGCTGGAAATCAGCCCCAGCATTTT
-	TRBV5-4	TRBJ2-1	TRBD2	CASSHWRGKDNEQFF	TGTGCCAGCAGCCACTGGCGGGGGAAAGACAATGAGCAGTTCTTC
-	TRBV2	TRBJ2-4	TRBD2	CASSEASGLAKNIQYF	TGTGCCAGCAGCGAAGCTAGCGGATTAGCCAAAAACATTCAGTACTTC
-	TRBV20-1	TRBJ2-2	-	CSARDPDANTGELFF	TGCAGTGCTAGAGATCCGGACGCTAACACCGGGGAGCTGTTTTTT
-	TRBV6-6	TRBJ1-2	-	CASRLGTLYGYTF	TGTGCCAGCAGACTTGGGACACTCTATGGCTACACCTTC
-	TRBV6-1	TRBJ2-5	TRBD2	CASSSPLAGGQLYQETQYF	TGTGCCAGCAGCTCCCCGCTAGCGGGGGGGCAATTGTACCAAGAGACCCAGTACTTC
many	TRBV4-1	TRBJ1-1	-	CASSQDPGRNTEAFF	TGCGCCAGCAGCCAAGATCCAGGGAGGAACACTGAAGCTTTCTTT
few	TRBV7-3	TRBJ2-1	TRBD2	CASSWGPSGLADYNEQFF	TGTGCCAGCAGCTGGGGCCCCTCGGGACTAGCAGACTACAATGAGCAGTTCTTC